This T cell receptor (beta chain) was documented in a study of cytomegalovirus exposure and HLA in healthy donors. General observations from the study: DRB1 showed the most TCR associations and HLA-C the fewest in a later analysis, as rates varied by HLA locus. In vitro checks showed that a few CMV-associated chains really do target CMV antigens. One variant, a missense change in DCLRE1C, was linked in a later analysis to TCR beta V- and J-gene trimming.

J was trimmed by 1 base and V by 6 bases; bases with no gene match: 8. Germline V CDR1 and CDR2: KGHSH, LQKENI. CDR3 length: 15 amino acids. A word on this clone: The antigen remains undetermined.

In nominal health when sampled, donors likely had unrecorded immune exposures nonetheless. The study ran its PCR with 60 Vbeta and 13 Jbeta primers. The method was immunoSEQ multiplex PCR; TCRdb's version includes in-frame clones alone and lacks a portion of them. The listing contains 25,000 to 35,000 clones. The sequence was collected from a man aged 35-49 years in good health and CMV-seronegative. Sequencing used PBMCs. This chain uses TRBV18 with TRBJ1-1, with TRBD1 matching 7 bases. This CDR3 reads CASSPMTGSNTEAFF. CDR3 DNA: TGTGCCAGCTCCCCCATGACAGGGTCGAACACTGAAGCTTTCTTT.